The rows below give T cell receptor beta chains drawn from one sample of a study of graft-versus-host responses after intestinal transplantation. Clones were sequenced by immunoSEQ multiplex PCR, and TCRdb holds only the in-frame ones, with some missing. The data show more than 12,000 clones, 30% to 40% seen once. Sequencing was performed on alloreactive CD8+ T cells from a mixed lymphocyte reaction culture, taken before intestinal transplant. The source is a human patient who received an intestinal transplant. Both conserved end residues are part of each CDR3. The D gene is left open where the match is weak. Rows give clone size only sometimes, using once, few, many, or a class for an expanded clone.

CDR3: CASSIAAGGYNEQFF
DNA: TGTGCCAGTAGTATAGCGGCAGGGGGCTACAATGAGCAGTTCTTC
V: TRBV19
length: 15
size: .
J: TRBJ2-1
D: TRBD1

CDR3: CASSDTLAGVSDTQYF
DNA: TGTGCCAGCAGTGATACCCTAGCGGGAGTCTCGGATACGCAGTATTTT
V: TRBV2
length: 16
size: .
J: TRBJ2-3
D: TRBD2

CDR3: CASSLERGIEQYF
DNA: TGTGCCAGCAGCTTGGAAAGGGGAATAGAGCAGTACTTC
V: TRBV5-4
length: 13
size: .
J: TRBJ2-7
D: .

CDR3: CASSPSGSGDEQYF
DNA: TGTGCCAGCAGTCCTAGCGGGAGTGGCGACGAGCAGTACTTC
V: TRBV7-3
length: 14
size: .
J: TRBJ2-7
D: TRBD2

CDR3: CASSLPSLAGEHSSTDTQYF
DNA: TGTGCCAGCAGCTTACCTTCTCTAGCGGGAGAACATTCCAGCACAGATACGCAGTATTTT
V: TRBV7-8
length: 20
size: once
J: TRBJ2-3
D: TRBD2

CDR3: CASDSFSDTQYF
DNA: TGTGCCTCCGACTCCTTCTCTGATACGCAGTATTTT
V: TRBV30
length: 12
size: .
J: TRBJ2-3
D: .

CDR3: CASSQLGQDGGYTF
DNA: TGCGCCAGCAGCCAGCTTGGACAGGACGGTGGCTACACCTTC
V: TRBV4-1
length: 14
size: few
J: TRBJ1-2
D: TRBD1

CDR3: CASSLRYTYEQYF
DNA: TGTGCCAGCAGTTTACGCTATACCTACGAGCAGTACTTC
V: TRBV27
length: 13
size: .
J: TRBJ2-7
D: .

CDR3: CASSLAGVYEQYF
DNA: TGTGCCAGCAGCTTAGCGGGAGTTTACGAGCAGTACTTC
V: TRBV7-9
length: 13
size: .
J: TRBJ2-7
D: .

CDR3: CASRMGLVGEQFF
DNA: TGCGCCAGCAGAATGGGACTAGTGGGTGAGCAGTTCTTC
V: TRBV5-1
length: 13
size: .
J: TRBJ2-1
D: TRBD2

CDR3: CAWSVTGAAEQYF
DNA: TGTGCCTGGAGTGTCACAGGGGCCGCCGAGCAGTACTTC
V: TRBV30
length: 13
size: .
J: TRBJ2-7
D: TRBD1

CDR3: CSVVRAQGPSEQFF
DNA: TGCAGCGTTGTAAGGGCACAGGGGCCCAGTGAGCAGTTCTTC
V: TRBV29-1
length: 14
size: .
J: TRBJ2-1
D: TRBD1

CDR3: CASSPRSGGTYEQYF
DNA: TGTGCCAGCAGCCCACGATCTGGGGGGACCTACGAGCAGTACTTC
V: TRBV4-2
length: 15
size: .
J: TRBJ2-7
D: .

CDR3: CASSPDREEAFF
DNA: TGTGCCAGCAGCCCGGACAGGGAAGAAGCTTTCTTT
V: TRBV7-9
length: 12
size: .
J: TRBJ1-1
D: TRBD1

CDR3: CAISESRLAGGRYYNEQFF
DNA: TGTGCCATCAGTGAGTCGAGGCTAGCGGGGGGGCGGTACTACAATGAGCAGTTCTTC
V: TRBV10-3
length: 19
size: .
J: TRBJ2-1
D: TRBD2

CDR3: CASSSDRGEGNTIYF
DNA: TGCGCCAGCAGCTCTGACAGGGGCGAAGGAAACACCATATATTTT
V: TRBV4-1
length: 15
size: .
J: TRBJ1-3
D: TRBD1

CDR3: CASSQTGDYNEQFF
DNA: TGTGCCAGCAGCCAGACAGGAGACTACAATGAGCAGTTCTTC
V: TRBV7-2
length: 14
size: few
J: TRBJ2-1
D: .

CDR3: CASSLAGSQYEQYF
DNA: TGTGCCAGCAGCTTGGCGGGAAGTCAATACGAGCAGTACTTC
V: TRBV4-2
length: 14
size: few
J: TRBJ2-7
D: .

CDR3: CASSQDPGPPFTGELFF
DNA: TGCGCCAGCAGCCAAGACCCAGGCCCACCTTTCACCGGGGAGCTGTTTTTT
V: TRBV4-3
length: 17
size: .
J: TRBJ2-2
D: .

CDR3: CASSHGGGGYNEQFF
DNA: TGTGCCAGCAGCCACGGGGGGGGCGGGTACAATGAGCAGTTCTTC
V: TRBV9
length: 15
size: few
J: TRBJ2-1
D: TRBD2

CDR3: CASSRAGSNQPQHF
DNA: TGTGCCAGCAGCCGTGCCGGGTCGAATCAGCCCCAGCATTTT
V: TRBV28
length: 14
size: .
J: TRBJ1-5
D: .

CDR3: CASSLGRGTEAFF
DNA: TGTGCCAGCAGCTTGGGCAGAGGGACTGAAGCTTTCTTT
V: TRBV11-2
length: 13
size: .
J: TRBJ1-1
D: .

CDR3: CASSPGARSSYNEQFF
DNA: TGCGCCAGCAGCCCTGGGGCACGGAGCTCCTACAATGAGCAGTTCTTC
V: TRBV5-1
length: 16
size: .
J: TRBJ2-1
D: .

CDR3: CATSRRDRDTEAFF
DNA: TGTGCCACCAGCAGACGCGACAGGGACACTGAAGCTTTCTTT
V: TRBV15
length: 14
size: medium-sized
J: TRBJ1-1
D: TRBD1

CDR3: CASCLWGSYEQYF
DNA: TGTGCCAGCTGCTTGTGGGGCAGCTACGAGCAGTACTTC
V: TRBV6-5
length: 13
size: .
J: TRBJ2-7
D: .

CDR3: CAWSVAHYEQYF
DNA: TGTGCCTGGAGTGTAGCCCACTACGAGCAGTACTTC
V: TRBV30
length: 12
size: .
J: TRBJ2-7
D: .

CDR3: CASSLGQSYEQYF
DNA: TGTGCCAGCAGCCTAGGACAGTCCTACGAGCAGTACTTC
V: TRBV5-8
length: 13
size: medium-sized
J: TRBJ2-7
D: .

CDR3: CASSPEMGVYEQYF
DNA: TGTGCCAGCAGCCCCGAGATGGGAGTTTACGAGCAGTACTTC
V: TRBV7-9
length: 14
size: medium-sized
J: TRBJ2-7
D: .

CDR3: CASSYGASDTQYF
DNA: TGTGCCAGCAGTTACGGGGCGTCGGATACGCAGTATTTT
V: TRBV6-5
length: 13
size: few
J: TRBJ2-3
D: .

CDR3: CASSLGGGGYTF
DNA: TGTGCCAGCTCCCTGGGGGGGGGTGGCTACACCTTC
V: TRBV6-1
length: 12
size: few
J: TRBJ1-2
D: .

CDR3: CAWSTGSYSPLHF
DNA: TGTGCCTGGTCGACAGGGAGTTACTCACCCCTCCACTTT
V: TRBV30
length: 13
size: .
J: TRBJ1-6
D: TRBD1

CDR3: CASSYSGAGANVLTF
DNA: TGTGCCAGCAGTTACTCAGGAGCTGGGGCCAACGTCCTGACTTTC
V: TRBV6-5
length: 15
size: few
J: TRBJ2-6
D: .

CDR3: CASSQARREGLWNEQFF
DNA: TGTGCCAGCAGCCAAGCGAGGCGGGAGGGCCTATGGAATGAGCAGTTCTTC
V: TRBV4-2
length: 17
size: .
J: TRBJ2-1
D: TRBD2

CDR3: CASSLLGTAGDTQYF
DNA: TGTGCCAGCAGTTTACTCGGGACAGCGGGAGATACGCAGTATTTT
V: TRBV27
length: 15
size: .
J: TRBJ2-3
D: .

CDR3: CASSLAGDEQYF
DNA: TGCGCCAGCAGCTTGGCAGGGGACGAGCAGTACTTC
V: TRBV5-1
length: 12
size: medium-sized
J: TRBJ2-7
D: .

CDR3: CASSLAWSTEAFF
DNA: TGTGCCAGCAGCTTGGCCTGGAGCACTGAAGCTTTCTTT
V: TRBV5-4
length: 13
size: .
J: TRBJ1-1
D: .

CDR3: CASSLVAGDGYTF
DNA: TGTGCCAGCAGCTTAGTTGCGGGGGATGGCTACACCTTC
V: TRBV7-9
length: 13
size: few
J: TRBJ1-2
D: .

CDR3: CASSFGGTGYEQYF
DNA: TGTGCCAGCAGTTTTGGCGGGACAGGTTACGAGCAGTACTTC
V: TRBV27
length: 14
size: .
J: TRBJ2-7
D: TRBD1

CDR3: CASSQDPGGDEQFF
DNA: TGCGCCAGCAGCCAAGATCCAGGGGGCGATGAGCAGTTCTTC
V: TRBV4-1
length: 14
size: .
J: TRBJ2-1
D: TRBD1

CDR3: CASSETGYEQYF
DNA: TGTGCCAGCAGTGAGACAGGTTACGAGCAGTACTTC
V: TRBV6-1
length: 12
size: .
J: TRBJ2-7
D: .

CDR3: CASGSGEHTEAFF
DNA: TGTGCCAGCGGTTCAGGGGAACACACTGAAGCTTTCTTT
V: TRBV2
length: 13
size: few
J: TRBJ1-1
D: .

CDR3: CASSLGTGLYGYTF
DNA: TGTGCCAGCAGCTTAGGGACAGGGCTCTATGGCTACACCTTC
V: TRBV11-2
length: 14
size: .
J: TRBJ1-2
D: TRBD1

CDR3: CASSPWQLEAFF
DNA: TGTGCCAGCAGTCCCTGGCAGTTAGAAGCTTTCTTT
V: TRBV6-1
length: 12
size: .
J: TRBJ1-1
D: .

CDR3: CASSLGQGADTQYF
DNA: TGCGCCAGCAGCTTGGGACAGGGGGCAGATACGCAGTATTTT
V: TRBV5-1
length: 14
size: .
J: TRBJ2-3
D: TRBD1

CDR3: CATSPRGYSEQYF
DNA: TGTGCCACCAGCCCTCGGGGATATAGCGAGCAGTACTTC
V: TRBV15
length: 13
size: .
J: TRBJ2-7
D: .

CDR3: CSVAEWQGPNGYTF
DNA: TGCAGCGTTGCTGAGTGGCAGGGCCCAAATGGCTACACCTTC
V: TRBV29-1
length: 14
size: medium-sized
J: TRBJ1-2
D: .

CDR3: CASSWAKNEQFF
DNA: TGTGCCAGCTCCTGGGCGAAAAATGAGCAGTTCTTC
V: TRBV2
length: 12
size: .
J: TRBJ2-1
D: .

CDR3: CASSSDFDNEQFF
DNA: TGTGCCAGCAGTTCAGACTTCGACAATGAGCAGTTCTTC
V: TRBV6-5
length: 13
size: .
J: TRBJ2-1
D: .

CDR3: CASSQERGTSGVNEQFF
DNA: TGCGCCAGCAGCCAAGAGCGGGGGACTAGCGGAGTCAATGAGCAGTTCTTC
V: TRBV4-1
length: 17
size: few
J: TRBJ2-1
D: TRBD2

CDR3: CASSVGDRGQEQYF
DNA: TGTGCCAGCAGCGTAGGGGACAGGGGGCAAGAGCAGTACTTC
V: TRBV9
length: 14
size: .
J: TRBJ2-7
D: TRBD1

CDR3: CASEGQPGSYNEQFF
DNA: TGTGCCAGTGAAGGACAGCCAGGCTCCTACAATGAGCAGTTCTTC
V: TRBV6-1
length: 15
size: few
J: TRBJ2-1
D: .

CDR3: CASSLPSGQSVLTDTQYF
DNA: TGCGCCAGCAGCCTTCCTAGCGGGCAGAGTGTTCTAACAGATACGCAGTATTTT
V: TRBV5-1
length: 18
size: .
J: TRBJ2-3
D: TRBD2

CDR3: CASSVQGDDTDTQYF
DNA: TGTGCCAGCAGCGTGCAGGGGGACGACACAGATACGCAGTATTTT
V: TRBV9
length: 15
size: .
J: TRBJ2-3
D: TRBD1

CDR3: CASSQGWRGSYVEQYF
DNA: TGCGCCAGCAGCCAGGGATGGCGGGGTTCCTACGTGGAGCAGTACTTC
V: TRBV4-1
length: 16
size: .
J: TRBJ2-7
D: .